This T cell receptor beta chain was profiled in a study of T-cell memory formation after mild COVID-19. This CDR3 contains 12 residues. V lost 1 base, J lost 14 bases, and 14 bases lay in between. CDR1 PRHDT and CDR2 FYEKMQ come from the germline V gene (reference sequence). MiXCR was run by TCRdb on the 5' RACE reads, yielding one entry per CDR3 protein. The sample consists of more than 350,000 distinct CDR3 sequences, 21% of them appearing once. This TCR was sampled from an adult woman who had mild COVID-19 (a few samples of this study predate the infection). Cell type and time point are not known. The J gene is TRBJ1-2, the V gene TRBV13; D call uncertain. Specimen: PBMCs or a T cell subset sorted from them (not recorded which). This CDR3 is CASSLAGRSITF. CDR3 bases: TGTGCCAGCAGCTTAGCCGGCCGGAGTATAACCTTC.